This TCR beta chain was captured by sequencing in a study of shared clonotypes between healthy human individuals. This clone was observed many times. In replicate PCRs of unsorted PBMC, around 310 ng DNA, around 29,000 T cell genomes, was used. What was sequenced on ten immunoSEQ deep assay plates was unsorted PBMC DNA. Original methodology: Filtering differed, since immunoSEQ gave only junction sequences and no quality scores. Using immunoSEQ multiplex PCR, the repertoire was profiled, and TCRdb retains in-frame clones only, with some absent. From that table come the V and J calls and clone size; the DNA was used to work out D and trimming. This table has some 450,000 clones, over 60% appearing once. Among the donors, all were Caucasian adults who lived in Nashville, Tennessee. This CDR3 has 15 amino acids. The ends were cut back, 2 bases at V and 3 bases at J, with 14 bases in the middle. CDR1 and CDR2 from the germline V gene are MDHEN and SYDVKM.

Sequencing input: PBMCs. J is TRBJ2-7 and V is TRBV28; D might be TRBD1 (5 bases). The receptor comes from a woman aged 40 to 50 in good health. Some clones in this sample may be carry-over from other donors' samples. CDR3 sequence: CASSLGSGTGYEQYF. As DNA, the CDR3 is TGTGCCAGCAGTTTAGGGTCGGGTACAGGCTACGAGCAGTACTTC.